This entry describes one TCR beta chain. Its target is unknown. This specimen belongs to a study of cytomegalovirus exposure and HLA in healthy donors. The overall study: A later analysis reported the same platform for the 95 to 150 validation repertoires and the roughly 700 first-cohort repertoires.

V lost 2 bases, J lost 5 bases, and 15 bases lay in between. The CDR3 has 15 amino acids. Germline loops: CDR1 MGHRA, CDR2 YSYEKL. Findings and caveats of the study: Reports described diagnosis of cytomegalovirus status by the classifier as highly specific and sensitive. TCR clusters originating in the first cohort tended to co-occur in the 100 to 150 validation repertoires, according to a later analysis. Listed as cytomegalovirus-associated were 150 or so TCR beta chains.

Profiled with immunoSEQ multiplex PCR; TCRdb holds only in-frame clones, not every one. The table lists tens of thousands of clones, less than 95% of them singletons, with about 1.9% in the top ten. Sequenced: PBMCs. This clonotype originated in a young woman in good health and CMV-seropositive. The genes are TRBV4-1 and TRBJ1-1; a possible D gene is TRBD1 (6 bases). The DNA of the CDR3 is TGCGCCAGCAGCCAAACTAACAGGGAAATGACTGAAGCTTTCTTT. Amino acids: CASSQTNREMTEAFF.